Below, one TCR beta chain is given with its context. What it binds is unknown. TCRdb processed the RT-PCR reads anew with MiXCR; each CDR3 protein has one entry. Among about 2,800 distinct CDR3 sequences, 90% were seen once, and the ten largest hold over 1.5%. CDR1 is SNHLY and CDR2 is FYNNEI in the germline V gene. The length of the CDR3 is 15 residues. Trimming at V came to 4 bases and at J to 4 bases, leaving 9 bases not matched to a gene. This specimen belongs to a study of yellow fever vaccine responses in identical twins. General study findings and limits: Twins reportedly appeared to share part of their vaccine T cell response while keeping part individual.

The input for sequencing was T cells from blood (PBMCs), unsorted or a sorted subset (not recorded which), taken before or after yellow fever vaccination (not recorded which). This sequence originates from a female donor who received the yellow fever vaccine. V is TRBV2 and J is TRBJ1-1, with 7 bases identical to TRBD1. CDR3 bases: TGTGCCAGCAGTGGAGGTGAGGGGGCCGGCACTGAAGCTTTCTTT. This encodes CASSGGEGAGTEAFF.